Listed below are T cell receptor beta chains from one sample, sequenced in a study of blood T cells in healthy people across ages. TCRdb passed the 5' RACE reads through MiXCR, listing each CDR3 protein once. The sample lists about 1,500,000 distinct CDR3 sequences; roughly 27% were seen once. Sequenced input: blood. The receptors were sampled from a woman in her twenties or thirties in good health. Both conserved end residues are part of each CDR3. D genes are given only for firm matches. Only some rows state a clone size, as once, few, many or a class for expanded clones.

D	J	size	V	length	DNA	CDR3
TRBD1	TRBJ1-1	-	TRBV6-4	15	TGTGCCAGTCCGGGACAGGGGGCTGCGAACACTGAAGCTTTCTTT	CASPGQGAANTEAFF
-	TRBJ2-5	many	TRBV7-2	17	TGTGCCAGCAGCCCCCAAGGGGGGTATAGGGTTGGGGAGACCCAGTACTTC	CASSPQGGYRVGETQYF
TRBD2	TRBJ2-1	-	TRBV5-1	15	TGCGCCAACAGCTTACTAGCGGGAGCAGGCAATGAGCAGTTCTTC	CANSLLAGAGNEQFF
TRBD2	TRBJ2-3	-	TRBV7-9	16	TGTGCCAGCAGCTTATTGCGGGAGTCGGTCACAGATACGCAGTATTTT	CASSLLRESVTDTQYF
-	TRBJ2-4	many	TRBV7-2	17	TGTGCCAGCAGCCTGAGAGGACAGGCTGGGGGAAGGGGGGATCAGTACTTC	CASSLRGQAGGRGDQYF
-	TRBJ1-6	many	TRBV11-2	16	TGTGCCAGCGGTAGAGGACTAAGCTCCTATAATTCACCCCTCCACTTT	CASGRGLSSYNSPLHF
-	TRBJ2-7	-	TRBV11-2	15	TGTGCCAGCAGTTCCCCCGACAGGCGCTCCTACGAGCAGTACTTC	CASSSPDRRSYEQYF
-	TRBJ1-5	few	TRBV5-1	14	TGCGCCAGCAGCGAAGGGGGGGCTCGCCAGCCCCAGCATTTT	CASSEGGARQPQHF
-	TRBJ2-7	many	TRBV7-2	13	TGTGCCAGCAGCTTAGACGCGGACTACGAGCAGTACTTC	CASSLDADYEQYF
-	TRBJ2-1	once	TRBV2	14	TGTGCCAGCAGTGGCAGGGGTGAGGGCAATGAGCAGTTCTTC	CASSGRGEGNEQFF
-	TRBJ1-2	-	TRBV10-2	11	TGCGCCACCCTCTGGGATACCGGCTACACCTTC	CATLWDTGYTF
TRBD1	TRBJ2-1	-	TRBV6-5	15	TGTGCCAGCGGTTCGCCGGGACAGAGCTACAATGAGCGGTTCTTC	CASGSPGQSYNERFF
-	TRBJ2-3	few	TRBV5-1	14	TGCGCCAGCAGCTTGGAAGGGGATAAAGATACGCAGTATTTT	CASSLEGDKDTQYF
TRBD1	TRBJ1-1	few	TRBV12-3/TRBV12-4	13	TGTGCCAGCAGCCAGAGACAGGGGGGTGAAGCTTTCTTT	CASSQRQGGEAFF
-	TRBJ2-3	few	TRBV6-6	14	TGTGCCAGCAGTCTCCAGACAAAGGCAGATACGCAGTATTTT	CASSLQTKADTQYF